The sequence of this T cell receptor (beta chain) was determined in a study of technical replicates of blood from a few donors. CDR3 length: 17 residues. The germline gives CDR1 SGHRS, CDR2 YFSETQ. Germline trimming cut 0 bases from V and 6 bases from J; bases unmatched to any gene: 10. Produced via immunoSEQ multiplex PCR; TCRdb's table is partial and in-frame only. The repertoire holds about 83,000 clones, with more than 90% as singletons. Sequencing was carried out using T cells isolated from PBMCs. The TCR originated in a human donor in good health. V is TRBV5-1 and J is TRBJ1-4, with TRBD1 matching 8 bases. This CDR3 is CASSLDTPGQGDEKLFF. The CDR3, as DNA: TGCGCCAGCAGCTTGGATACCCCCGGACAGGGCGATGAAAAACTGTTTTTT.